This T cell receptor (beta chain) comes out of a study of cytomegalovirus exposure and HLA in healthy donors (dated by TCRdb to the late 2010s). The study in broad terms: According to a later analysis, the 120 validation repertoires were produced on the same platform as the approximately 620 repertoires of the first cohort. In addition to the first cohort of 666 subjects, a separate validation cohort of about 120 different subjects was used. The study combined high-throughput TCR immunosequencing, statistical association of individual TCRs with disease status, and machine learning to predict cytomegalovirus infection status. The study aimed to test whether cataloging public T cell receptors could reveal signatures of past pathogen exposure. Points the paper makes about the study in general: The study listed approximately 160 TCR beta chains as associated with cytomegalovirus. It was suggested by the authors that the approach could potentially be generalized to other disease states and immunological phenotypes. While some public TCRs were present in many individuals, most TCR sequences turned up only very rarely across donors. All 110 or so repertoires were used to score co-occurrence in the validation cohort in a later analysis, because that analysis had no HLA typing for the cohort. A later analysis found that TCRs clustered in the first cohort also tended to co-occur in the 130 or so validation repertoires, with roughly 95% of cluster scores above 0. In vitro tests confirmed that a few of the cytomegalovirus-associated TCR beta chains recognize cytomegalovirus antigens. Cytomegalovirus status was reported to be diagnosed by the classifier with high specificity and sensitivity in both the original and validation cohorts.

The donors belonged to the validation cohort of over a hundred subjects, which was separate from the roughly 670-subject first cohort. Reading from cysteine to phenylalanine, the CDR3 counts 13 amino acids. CDR3 DNA is the only sequence kept; it has 39 bases, read in frame from the first base. Cut back by 3 bases and 5 bases, the V and J ends lie 11 bases apart. The germline V gene specifies MDHEN as CDR1 and SYDVKM as CDR2. Libraries were built with the immunoSEQ multiplex PCR assay. In the authors' own workflow: A statistical classification framework was developed to diagnose cytomegalovirus status using the catalog of TCR beta chain sequences. The clones in this table, taken by TCRdb from immuneACCESS, are in-frame only. Not every clone is retained; where verified, under half of the shortfall comes from an unresolved V gene, and the cause of the rest is unknown. The V and J calls and clone size were taken over from that table, and D and trimming were inferred from the DNA. A total of 68,000 or so clones appear in this sample, over 95% of them only once. The ten largest clones represent around 2.4% of the sample.

About this clone: Its antigen is unknown. It has no much larger one-base neighbor in the sample; base qualities were not kept.

The sequence derives from a man aged 18 to 29 in good health and CMV-seronegative. Sequenced input: PBMCs. The sequence joins TRBV28 to TRBJ2-7, with an unclear D gene assignment. The CDR3 region reads CASSLRGRNEQYF. The base sequence is TGTGCCAGCAGTTTGAGAGGTCGGAACGAGCAGTACTTC.